Listed here are 15 T cell receptor beta chains from one sample, sequenced in a study of patients and donors after allogeneic stem cell transplantation. TCRdb re-derived calls from the RT-PCR reads in MiXCR, one entry per CDR3 protein. The sample holds about 57,000 distinct CDR3 sequences; 10% to 15% are singletons and the top ten take about a third. The source material was blood, either unsorted or a sorted T cell fraction (not recorded which). The receptors stem from a human donor who was either an allogeneic HSCT recipient or a stem cell or donor lymphocyte infusion donor (not recorded which). It is not recorded whose cells these are; they may come from a transplant donor.

The chain joins TRBV28 to TRBJ2-7; a possible D gene is TRBD1 (5 bases). The germline V gene encodes CDR1 MDHEN and CDR2 SYDVKM. V was trimmed by 6 bases and J by 0 bases, leaving 15 bases between them. The CDR3 is 15 residues long. The DNA of the CDR3 is TGTGCCAGCAGCCGTCACGACAGAAGCTCCTACGAGCAGTACTTC. The encoded protein is CASSRHDRSSYEQYF.

The chain joins TRBV27 to TRBJ2-3; the D is unclear. CDR3 length equals 14 residues. The germline V and J ends were trimmed by 5 bases and 2 bases, with 11 bases remaining between them. Germline lookup yields CDR1 MNHEY and CDR2 SMNVEV (reference sequence). This CDR3 is CASSLAEITDTQYF. CDR3 DNA: TGTGCCAGCAGTCTCGCGGAGATCACAGATACGCAGTATTTT.

This clonotype was seen repeatedly, ten times or more. This chain links TRBV7-8 with TRBJ1-4, with D unclear. Per germline, CDR1 SGHVS and CDR2 FQNEAQ. The ends were cut back, 5 bases at V and 4 bases at J, with 14 bases in the middle. The CDR3 spans 15 residues. The CDR3 nucleotides are TGTGCCAGCAGCCTAACCGGACGGGTTAATGAAAAACTGTTTTTT. It encodes CASSLTGRVNEKLFF.

V and J are TRBV7-9 and TRBJ2-1; a possible D gene is TRBD2 (5 bases). Germline V gives CDR1 SEHNR, CDR2 FQNEAQ (reference sequence). The CDR3 totals 15 residues. V was clipped by 4 bases and J by 15 bases, with 25 bases between them. CDR3 sequence: CASSYDYTGETWRFF. In nucleotides, the CDR3 is TGTGCCAGCAGCTATGACTACACGGGCGAGACATGGCGGTTCTTC. Variable domain in full (rest from reference TRBV7-9 and TRBJ2-1): DTGVSQNPRHKITKRGQNVTFRCDPISEHNRLYWYRQTLGQGPEFLTYFQNEAQLEKSRLLSDRFSAERPKGSFSTLEIQRTEQGDSAMYLCASSYDYTGETWRFFGPGTRLTVL.

V usage is TRBV12-3 or TRBV12-4 and J usage is TRBJ2-7; TRBD2 is a possible D gene (6 bases). Trimming took off 5 bases at V and 3 bases at J, with 20 bases between the two ends. The CDR3 runs 16 residues. CDR3 in amino acids: CASSGGWPVGGYEQYF. The CDR3, as DNA: TGTGCCAGCAGTGGAGGCTGGCCGGTGGGGGGCTACGAGCAGTACTTC.

The rearrangement joins TRBV15 to TRBJ2-1, with a weak D call TRBD1 (6 bases). Germline V lookup: CDR1 LNHNV, CDR2 YYDKDF (reference sequence). This CDR3 is 13 amino acids long. Trimming stripped 5 bases from V and 10 bases from J, with 15 bases between. The CDR3 sequence is CATSSLRDREQFF. The CDR3 DNA reads as TGTGCCACCAGCTCCCTGCGAGACAGGGAGCAGTTCTTC.

This clonotype was recorded at least ten times. J is TRBJ2-6 and V is TRBV7-9; no reliable D call. The CDR3 covers 15 residues. The V and J ends lost 5 bases and 4 bases respectively, with 12 bases between them. CDR1 is SEHNR, CDR2 FQNEAQ, per germline (reference sequence). The CDR3 nucleotides read TGTGCCAGCAGCAGAAGCACAACCGGGGCCAACGTCCTGACTTTC. Translating it yields CASSRSTTGANVLTF. The entire variable domain, with the rest obtained from reference TRBV7-9 and TRBJ2-6, is as follows: DTGVSQNPRHKITKRGQNVTFRCDPISEHNRLYWYRQTLGQGPEFLTYFQNEAQLEKSRLLSDRFSAERPKGSFSTLEIQRTEQGDSAMYLCASSRSTTGANVLTFGAGSRLTVL.

The rearrangement links TRBV11-2 to TRBJ2-1; 9 positions match TRBD2. The V and J ends lost 0 bases and 8 bases, in that order; junction bases with no gene match: 8. The CDR3 extends over 16 amino acids. Germline lookup yields CDR1 SGHAT and CDR2 FQNNGV. Here the CDR3 reads CASSLDSGTSLYEQFF. DNA for the CDR3: TGTGCCAGCAGCTTAGACTCCGGGACTAGCCTCTATGAGCAGTTCTTC. Full variable domain (outside the CDR3, taken from reference TRBV11-2 and TRBJ2-1): EAGVAQSPRYKIIEKRQSVAFWCNPISGHATLYWYQQILGQGPKLLIQFQNNGVVDDSQLPKDRFSAERLKGVDSTLKIQPAKLEDSAVYLCASSLDSGTSLYEQFFGPGTRLTVL.

This sequence joins TRBV12-3 or TRBV12-4 and TRBJ2-5; D might be TRBD1 (6 bases). The length of the CDR3 is 16 residues. Trimming shortened V by 2 bases and J by 2 bases, and 15 bases separated the two germline ends. This chain's CDR3 is CASSLMAGTRQETQYF. The DNA of the CDR3 is TGTGCCAGCAGTTTAATGGCTGGGACAAGGCAAGAGACCCAGTACTTC.

V usage is TRBV6-2 or TRBV6-3 and J usage is TRBJ2-1, with D possibly being TRBD2 (5 bases). This CDR3 contains 15 residues. The germline V gene has CDR1 MNHEY and CDR2 SVGEGT. The V end lost 2 bases, the J end lost 4 bases, and 12 bases lay between the germline ends. CDR3 protein: CASSYNKRLYNEQFF. The CDR3 DNA reads as TGTGCCAGCAGTTACAATAAGCGGTTATACAATGAGCAGTTCTTC.

V usage is TRBV5-1 and J usage is TRBJ2-7, with a possible D match to TRBD1 (6 bases). This CDR3 has 16 residues. Germline CDR1 reads SGHRS; CDR2 reads YFSETQ. Trimming stripped 4 bases from V and 2 bases from J, with 19 bases between. This chain's CDR3 is CASSPPTTGVPYEQYF. DNA of the CDR3: TGCGCCAGCAGCCCCCCCACGACAGGAGTACCCTACGAGCAGTACTTC.

Ten or more counts support this clonotype. The rearrangement joins TRBV7-2 to TRBJ2-3, with 9 bases matching TRBD2. V lost 5 bases to trimming and J lost 1 base; unmatched junction nucleotides: 4. The CDR3 runs 15 residues. Germline V lookup: CDR1 SGHTA, CDR2 FQGNSA. This CDR3 is CASSLRTSGTDTQYF. CDR3 coding DNA: TGTGCCAGCAGCCTCAGGACTAGCGGCACAGATACGCAGTATTTT.

The table lists this clonotype with a few counts. The chain has TRBV6-5 and TRBJ1-1, with a weak D call TRBD1 (6 bases). Trimming pared 6 bases from V and 2 bases from J, leaving 16 bases between. The germline CDR1 and CDR2 sequences are MNHEY and SVGAGI. The CDR3 length is 15 residues. The CDR3 here is CASRGIQGLNTEAFF. The CDR3 DNA follows: TGTGCCAGCAGAGGGATACAGGGCTTAAACACTGAAGCTTTCTTT.

The genes are TRBV27 and TRBJ2-7, with D maybe TRBD2 (6 bases). With 3 bases removed from V and 3 bases from J, the gap between germline ends came to 15 bases. The CDR3 sequence is 15 residues long. Germline assignment: CDR1 MNHEY and CDR2 SMNVEV (reference sequence). CDR3 sequence (DNA): TGTGCCAGCAGTTTGGCCGGGACTGAATACTACGAGCAGTACTTC. This sequence encodes CASSLAGTEYYEQYF.

This clonotype has at least ten counts. The V call is TRBV15, the J call TRBJ1-2; tentative D call: TRBD1 (5 bases). The CDR3 loop spans 14 amino acids. V lost 0 bases and J 2 bases, leaving 7 bases between the germline ends. Germline V gene lookup returns CDR1 LNHNV and CDR2 YYDKDF (reference sequence). CDR3 loop: CATSRDRENYGYTF. In DNA, the CDR3 is TGTGCCACCAGCAGAGACAGGGAGAACTATGGCTACACCTTC. Drawing the rest from reference TRBV15 and TRBJ1-2, the complete variable domain is DAMVIQNPRYQVTQFGKPVTLSCSQTLNHNVMYWYQQKSSQAPKLLFHYYDKDFNNEADTPDNFQSRRPNTSFCFLDIRSPGLGDTAMYLCATSRDRENYGYTFGSGTRLTVV.